A selection of T cell receptor beta chains follows, all from one sample in a study of tumor-infiltrating lymphocytes in primary liver carcinoma. Each CDR3 protein gets one entry after TCRdb re-called the multiplex PCR reads with MiXCR. Seen here are fewer than 80,000 distinct CDR3 sequences, under 75% observed once, and the top ten hold approximately 26%. The specimen was tumor-adjacent normal liver tissue. The receptors were gathered from a man between 40 and 49 years old with primary liver carcinoma and hepatitis B virus infection. Each CDR3 is given with its conserved first and last residue. D genes are given only for firm matches. The size field is filled for only some rows; it gives once, few, many or a size class.

v_gene: TRBV6-2/TRBV6-3; abundance: .; j_gene: TRBJ2-2; len: 13; d_gene: TRBD2; CDR3nt: TGTGACAGCAGTTACTTCTTAAGCGGGGAGCTGTCCTTT; CDR3aa: CDSSYFLSGELSF
v_gene: TRBV6-1; abundance: .; j_gene: TRBJ2-7; len: 15; d_gene: TRBD2; CDR3nt: TGCGCCAGCAGTGAAGTGACTAGCGGGAGTGACAAGCAGTATTTC; CDR3aa: CASSEVTSGSDKQYF
v_gene: TRBV4-1; abundance: .; j_gene: TRBJ2-3; len: 14; d_gene: .; CDR3nt: TGCGCCAGCAACCACCCCCATAACACAGATACGCAGTATTTT; CDR3aa: CASNHPHNTDTQYF
v_gene: TRBV29-1; abundance: .; j_gene: TRBJ2-5; len: 13; d_gene: .; CDR3nt: TGCAGCGTTGAGTGGTCAATGGCAGAGACCAAGTACTTC; CDR3aa: CSVEWSMAETKYF
v_gene: TRBV6-1; abundance: few; j_gene: TRBJ2-5; len: 13; d_gene: .; CDR3nt: TGTGCCAGTCAGGGTCTTCCCGAAGAGACCCAGTACTTC; CDR3aa: CASQGLPEETQYF
v_gene: TRBV29-1; abundance: .; j_gene: TRBJ2-3; len: 11; d_gene: .; CDR3nt: TGCAGCGGTACGACCGGATATACGCGGTATTTT; CDR3aa: CSGTTGYTRYF
v_gene: TRBV4-1; abundance: .; j_gene: TRBJ1-1; len: 16; d_gene: TRBD1; CDR3nt: TGCACCAGCAGCCAAGAAGGGGGCGTACAGTGGACTGAAGCTTTCTTT; CDR3aa: CTSSQEGGVQWTEAFF
v_gene: TRBV20-1; abundance: .; j_gene: TRBJ1-2; len: 16; d_gene: .; CDR3nt: TGCAGTGCTCCGGGGGAAGGGGCGCTAGGGGAGGGTGGCTACACCTTC; CDR3aa: CSAPGEGALGEGGYTF
v_gene: TRBV12-3/TRBV12-4; abundance: .; j_gene: TRBJ2-7; len: 14; d_gene: .; CDR3nt: TGTGCCAGTAGTTTAGCGACAGGTATCTACGGGCAGTACTTC; CDR3aa: CASSLATGIYGQYF
v_gene: TRBV12-3/TRBV12-4; abundance: few; j_gene: TRBJ2-4; len: 17; d_gene: TRBD1; CDR3nt: TGTGCCTGCAGCTTTTTTGGCCCGGGACAGGGTACAAACATTCAGTACTTC; CDR3aa: CACSFFGPGQGTNIQYF
v_gene: TRBV2; abundance: .; j_gene: TRBJ2-2; len: 14; d_gene: .; CDR3nt: TGTGCCAGCAATGGGGCGGGGACAGCCGGGGAGCTGTTTTTT; CDR3aa: CASNGAGTAGELFF